This passage covers 17 T cell receptor beta chains from one sample sequenced in a study of T cell changes during pregnancy in multiple sclerosis. Libraries were prepared by immunoSEQ multiplex PCR; TCRdb keeps only in-frame clonotypes and omits some of them. This sample carries tens of thousands of clones, 88% of them seen once, and the ten largest clones take 0.74%. The sequenced sample was CD4+ T cells from peripheral blood mononuclear cells, obtained in the first trimester of pregnancy. All receptors derive from a female donor in good health, enrolled as a control in a pregnancy study.

This clone was found a few times. The chain recombines TRBV30 with TRBJ1-1; 9 bases line up with TRBD1. The CDR3 loop spans 16 amino acids. After removal of 1 base from V and 3 bases from J, the junction contained 9 bases not matched to a gene. Per the germline V gene, CDR1 is GTSNPN and CDR2 is SVGIG (reference sequence). The CDR3 loop reads CAWSGGGTGLDTEAFF. The CDR3 DNA reads as TGTGCCTGGAGTGGGGGAGGGACAGGGTTGGACACTGAAGCTTTCTTT.

The chain joins TRBV18 to TRBJ2-7; 11 nucleotides line up with TRBD1. Germline assignment: CDR1 KGHSH and CDR2 LQKENI. J gave up 6 bases and V 3 bases, and 7 bases lay outside the gene matches. This CDR3 is 15 amino acids long. The CDR3 sequence: CASSPFTGTGGEQYF. The CDR3 DNA reads as TGTGCCAGCTCACCTTTCACCGGGACAGGGGGCGAGCAGTACTTC. The full variable domain, with the rest looked up from reference TRBV18 and TRBJ2-7, is NAGVMQNPRHLVRRRGQEARLRCSPMKGHSHVYWYRQLPEEGLKFMVYLQKENIIDESGMPKERFSAEFPKEGPSILRIQQVVRGDSAAYFCASSPFTGTGGEQYFGPGTRLTVT.

This chain connects TRBV27 to TRBJ1-5; 7 bases align to TRBD1. V lost 6 bases to trimming and J lost 0 bases; unmatched junction nucleotides: 5. Germline loops: CDR1 MNHEY, CDR2 SMNVEV (reference sequence). This CDR3 is built from 15 residues. The DNA of the CDR3 is TGTGCCAGCAGGCCTGGGACAGCTAGCAATCAGCCCCAGCATTTT. This gives the protein CASRPGTASNQPQHF.

V gene TRBV7-9 combines with J gene TRBJ2-3; 9 bases align to TRBD2. J lost 0 bases, V lost 5 bases, and 12 bases had no gene match. The length of the CDR3 is 18 residues. The V gene's germline CDR1 is SEHNR and CDR2 FQNEAQ (reference sequence). The CDR3: CASSPKASGKGSTDTQYF. Written as DNA, the CDR3 is TGTGCCAGCAGCCCTAAGGCTAGCGGGAAGGGAAGCACAGATACGCAGTATTTT.

The chain couples TRBV2 to TRBJ2-5; D gene unclear. TRBJ2-7 explains the end of the DNA better; the J call may be wrong. Germline assignment: CDR1 SNHLY and CDR2 FYNNEI. The length of the CDR3 is 12 residues. The DNA of the CDR3 is TGTGCCAGCAGCCGCCTCTCCTACGAGCAGTACTTC. It is translated as CASSRLSYEQYF.

The rearrangement joins TRBV4-2 to TRBJ1-4; D may be TRBD1 (5 bases). Germline CDR1 LGHNA, CDR2 YNFKEQ. The CDR3 is 14 residues long. V gave up 0 bases and J gave up 8 bases, with 10 bases separating them. DNA for the CDR3: TGTGCCAGCAGCCAAGATCTTAGGGGCGAAAAACTGTTTTTT. Translation gives CASSQDLRGEKLFF.

The V gene is TRBV5-1, the J gene TRBJ1-3; TRBD1 is a possible D gene (5 bases). V lost 3 bases to trimming and J lost 0 bases, with 10 bases between them. In germline, CDR1 is SGHRS, CDR2 YFSETQ. CDR3 length: 15 residues. The CDR3 is CASSSLGGSGNTIYF. In nucleotides, the CDR3 is TGCGCCAGCAGCTCCTTGGGGGGCTCTGGAAACACCATATATTTT.

The V call is TRBV9, the J call TRBJ2-5; no firm D call. With 0 bases removed from V and 4 bases from J, the gap between germline ends came to 10 bases. Germline V gene lookup returns CDR1 SGDLS and CDR2 YYNGEE. The CDR3 runs 14 residues. The CDR3 coding sequence is TGTGCCAGCAGCGTAGGGCCCAGCGCAGAGACCCAGTACTTC. It is translated as CASSVGPSAETQYF. The full variable domain, rest sourced from reference TRBV9 and TRBJ2-5, is DSGVTQTPKHLITATGQRVTLRCSPRSGDLSVYWYQQSLDQGLQFLIQYYNGEERAKGNILERFSAQQFPDLHSELNLSSLELGDSALYFCASSVGPSAETQYFGPGTRLLVL.

The rearrangement uses TRBV19 and TRBJ2-1; D perhaps matches TRBD1 (6 bases). The germline V gene has CDR1 LNHDA and CDR2 SQIVND (reference sequence). The CDR3 has 17 amino acids. V dropped 4 bases and J dropped 3 bases, with 19 bases sitting between them. CDR3 sequence (DNA): TGTGCCAGTAGTACTGAACCGCTCACAGGGAACTACAATGAGCAGTTCTTC. Protein sequence: CASSTEPLTGNYNEQFF.

The CDR3 region has the DNA TGTGCCAGCAGCTTAGCGGGGCTAGCCAAAAACATTCAGTACTTC. This translates into CASSLAGLAKNIQYF. The chain uses TRBV7-8 and TRBJ2-4; the D gene is possibly TRBD1 (5 bases). V was cut by 0 bases and J by 0 bases, with 6 bases left in between. Germline V gives CDR1 SGHVS, CDR2 FQNEAQ. The CDR3 is made up of 15 amino acids.

The chain uses TRBV28 and TRBJ1-2; 7 nucleotides align to TRBD1. The CDR3 loop spans 18 amino acids. Trimming cost V 6 bases and J 5 bases; bases outside gene matches: 21. Germline CDR1 and CDR2: MDHEN and SYDVKM. This CDR3 reads CASRDPRAGGGSSYGYTF. DNA for the CDR3: TGTGCCAGCAGGGACCCGAGGGCAGGGGGAGGCTCTTCGTATGGCTACACCTTC.

The table lists this clone with a count of one. The V gene is TRBV19, the J gene TRBJ1-1; TRBD1 is a possible D gene (5 bases). Between the trimmed V and J ends, which lost 11 bases and 3 bases, there was a span of 10 bases. Germline lookup yields CDR1 LNHDA and CDR2 SQIVND (reference sequence). This CDR3 is built from 11 residues. DNA for the CDR3: TGTGCCGTACAGGCCTACACTGAAGCTTTCTTT. Translation gives CAVQAYTEAFF.

The rearrangement joins TRBV5-5 to TRBJ1-1; 7 positions agree with TRBD1. The germline V gene has CDR1 SGHKS and CDR2 YYEKEE (reference sequence). The junction had 10 bases not matched to a gene; V was cut back by 6 bases and J by 5 bases. CDR3 length equals 14 residues. The CDR3 reads CASTLGQSRTEAFF. The CDR3 bases are TGTGCCAGCACCCTGGGACAGTCAAGGACTGAAGCTTTCTTT.

The V call is TRBV4-1, the J call TRBJ2-3; D uncertain. The V end was cut by 1 base, the J end by 3 bases, with 17 bases between. CDR1 and CDR2 from the germline V gene are MGHRA and YSYEKL. The CDR3 extends over 17 amino acids. In nucleotides, the CDR3 is TGCGCCAGCAGCCAAGGGCCCCAAGCGACCCCTACAGATACGCAGTATTTT. Translation gives CASSQGPQATPTDTQYF.

The genes are TRBV6-5 and TRBJ1-1; 7 nucleotides match TRBD1. Germline V gene sequence: CDR1 MNHEY, CDR2 SVGAGI. This CDR3 has 16 amino acids. The ends lost 4 bases at V and 1 base at J; junction bases unmatched: 9. The CDR3 loop is CASSSPPGQANTEAFF. The CDR3 DNA sequence: TGTGCCAGCAGTTCCCCCCCCGGACAGGCGAACACTGAAGCTTTCTTT.

The chain links TRBV5-1 to TRBJ2-7, with 14 nucleotides matching TRBD2. After removal of 3 bases from V and 6 bases from J, the junction contained 5 bases not matched to a gene. CDR3 length: 15 amino acids. Germline CDR1 is SGHRS and CDR2 is YFSETQ. CDR3 in DNA: TGCGCCAGCAGCTCAGGTGGGACTAGCGGGAGCGAGCAGTACTTC. Translated: CASSSGGTSGSEQYF.

The chain links TRBV5-1 to TRBJ1-4; TRBD1 agrees at 7 bases. The length of the CDR3 is 14 residues. Germline CDR1 and CDR2: SGHRS and YFSETQ. The V and J ends lost 4 bases and 8 bases, in that order; junction bases with no gene match: 8. CDR3 loop: CASSLTGWDEKLFF. CDR3 DNA sequence: TGCGCCAGCAGCCTGACAGGGTGGGACGAAAAACTGTTTTTT.